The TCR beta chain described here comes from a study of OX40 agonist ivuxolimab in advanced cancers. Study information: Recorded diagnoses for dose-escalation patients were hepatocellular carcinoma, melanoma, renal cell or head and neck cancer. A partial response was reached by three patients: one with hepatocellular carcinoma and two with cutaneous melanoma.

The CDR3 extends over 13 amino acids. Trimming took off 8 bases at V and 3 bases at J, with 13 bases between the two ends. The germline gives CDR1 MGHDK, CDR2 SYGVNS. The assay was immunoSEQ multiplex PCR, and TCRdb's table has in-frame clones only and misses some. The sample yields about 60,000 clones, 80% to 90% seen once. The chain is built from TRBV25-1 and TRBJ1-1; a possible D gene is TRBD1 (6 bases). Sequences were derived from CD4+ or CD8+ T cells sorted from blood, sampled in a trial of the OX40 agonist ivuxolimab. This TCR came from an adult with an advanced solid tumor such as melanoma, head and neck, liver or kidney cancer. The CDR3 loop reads CASGQGMDTEAFF. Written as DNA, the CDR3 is TGTGCCAGCGGGCAGGGGATGGACACTGAAGCTTTCTTT.